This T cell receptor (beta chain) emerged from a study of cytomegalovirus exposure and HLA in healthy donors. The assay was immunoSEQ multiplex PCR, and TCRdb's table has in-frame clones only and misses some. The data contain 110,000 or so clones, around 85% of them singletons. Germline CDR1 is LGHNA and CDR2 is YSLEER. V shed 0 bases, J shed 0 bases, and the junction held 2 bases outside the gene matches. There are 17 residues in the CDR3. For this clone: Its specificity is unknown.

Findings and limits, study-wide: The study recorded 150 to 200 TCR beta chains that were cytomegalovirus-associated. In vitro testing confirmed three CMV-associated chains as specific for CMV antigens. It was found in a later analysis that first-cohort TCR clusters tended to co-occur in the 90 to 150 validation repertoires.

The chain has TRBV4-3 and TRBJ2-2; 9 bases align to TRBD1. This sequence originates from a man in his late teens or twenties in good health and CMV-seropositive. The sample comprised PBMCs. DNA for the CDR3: TGCGCCAGCAGCCAAGAGGACAGGGGTTCGAACACCGGGGAGCTGTTTTTT. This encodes CASSQEDRGSNTGELFF.